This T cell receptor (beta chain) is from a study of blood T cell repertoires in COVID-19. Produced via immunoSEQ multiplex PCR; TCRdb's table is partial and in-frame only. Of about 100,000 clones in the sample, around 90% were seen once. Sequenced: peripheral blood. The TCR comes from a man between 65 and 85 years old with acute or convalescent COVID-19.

CDR3 amino acids: CASSDSSGGAGTDTQYF. The DNA of the CDR3 is TGCGCCAGCAGTGACTCTAGCGGGGGGGCGGGCACAGATACGCAGTATTTT. The rearrangement uses TRBV10-2 and TRBJ2-3, with TRBD2 matching over 12 bases. Per the germline V gene, CDR1 is WSHSY and CDR2 is SAAADI. Trimming removed 3 bases from V and 1 base from J; junction bases left unmatched: 5. The CDR3 spans 17 residues.